The 3 T cell receptor beta chains below all came from one sample that was sequenced in a study of T cell repertoires in cytomegalovirus infection. For these receptors, no antigen is known. TCRdb called the reads again in MiXCR, with one record for every CDR3 protein. The sample yields around 750,000 distinct CDR3 sequences, 30% to 35% seen once. Sequences were derived from cultured CD8+ T cells from PBMCs, sampled from culture after CMV antigen stimulation. These receptors originate from a human donor in good health (CMV status not recorded). Some clones in this sample may be carry-over from other donors' samples.

The J gene is TRBJ1-1, the V gene TRBV5-1; 7 positions match TRBD1. J lost 10 bases, V lost 4 bases, and 16 bases had no gene match. This CDR3 spans 15 amino acids. The germline V gene encodes CDR1 SGHRS and CDR2 YFSETQ. The CDR3 sequence: CASSPAGQAEIGAFF. CDR3 DNA: TGCGCCAGCAGCCCCGCCGGACAGGCGGAAATTGGAGCTTTCTTT.

This clonotype was observed a handful of times. The J gene is TRBJ1-1, the V gene TRBV5-5; D call uncertain. This CDR3 has 13 residues. Trimming stripped 0 bases from V and 3 bases from J, with 6 bases between. Germline V gene sequence: CDR1 SGHKS, CDR2 YYEKEE (reference sequence). The CDR3: CASSLDWDTEAFF. CDR3 DNA: TGTGCCAGCAGCTTGGACTGGGACACTGAAGCTTTCTTT. The full variable domain, its missing parts supplied by reference TRBV5-5 and TRBJ1-1, is DAGVTQSPTHLIKTRGQQVTLRCSPISGHKSVSWYQQVLGQGPQFIFQYYEKEERGRGNFPDRFSARQFPNYSSELNVNALLLGDSALYLCASSLDWDTEAFFGQGTRLTVV.

This clonotype was seen more than once but under ten times. This chain connects TRBV4-2 to TRBJ2-2; D ambiguous. This CDR3 has 15 residues. The V end lost 0 bases, the J end lost 4 bases, and 9 bases lay between the germline ends. CDR1 LGHNA and CDR2 YNFKEQ come from the germline V gene. Here the CDR3 reads CASSQDRSTTGELFF. The CDR3 bases are TGTGCCAGCAGCCAAGACAGAAGTACCACCGGGGAGCTGTTTTTT.